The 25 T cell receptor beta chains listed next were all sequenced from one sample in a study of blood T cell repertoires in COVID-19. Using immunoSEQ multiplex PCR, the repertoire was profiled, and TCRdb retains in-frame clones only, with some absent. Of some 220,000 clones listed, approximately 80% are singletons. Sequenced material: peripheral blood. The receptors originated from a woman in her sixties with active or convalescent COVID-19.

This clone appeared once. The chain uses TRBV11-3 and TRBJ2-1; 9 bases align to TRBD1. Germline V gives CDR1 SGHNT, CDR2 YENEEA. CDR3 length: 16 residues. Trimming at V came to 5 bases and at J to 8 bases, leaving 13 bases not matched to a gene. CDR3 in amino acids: CASSRCTGGEVDEQFF. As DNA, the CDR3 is TGTGCCAGCAGCCGATGTACAGGGGGCGAGGTGGATGAGCAGTTCTTC.

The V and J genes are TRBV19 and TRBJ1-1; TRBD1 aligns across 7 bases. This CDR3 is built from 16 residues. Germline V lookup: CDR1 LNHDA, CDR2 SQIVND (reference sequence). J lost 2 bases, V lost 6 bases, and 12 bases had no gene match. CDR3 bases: TGTGCCAGTAGCCCGGGACAGTTTATTTATAACACTGAAGCTTTCTTT. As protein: CASSPGQFIYNTEAFF.

CDR3: CASSQELGRMNTGELFF. CDR3 coding DNA: TGTGCCAGCAGCCAAGAACTCGGGAGGATGAACACCGGGGAGCTGTTTTTT. The chain has TRBV3-1 (or the pseudogene TRBV3-2) and TRBJ2-2; the match to TRBD2 covers 7 bases. There are 17 residues in the CDR3. The trim removed 0 bases at V and 1 base at J, leaving 5 bases unmatched. From germline, CDR1 is LGHDT and CDR2 YNNKEL (reference sequence).

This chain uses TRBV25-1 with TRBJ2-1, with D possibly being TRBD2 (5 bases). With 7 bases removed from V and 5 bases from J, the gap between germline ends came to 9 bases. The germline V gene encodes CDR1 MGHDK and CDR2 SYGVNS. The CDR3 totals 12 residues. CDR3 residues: CASNEGHNEQFF. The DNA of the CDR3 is TGTGCCAGCAATGAGGGCCACAATGAGCAGTTCTTC.

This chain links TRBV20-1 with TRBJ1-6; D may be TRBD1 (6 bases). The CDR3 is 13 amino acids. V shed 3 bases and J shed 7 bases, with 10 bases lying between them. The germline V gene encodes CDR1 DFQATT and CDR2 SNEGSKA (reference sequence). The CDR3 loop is CSASQGRNSPLHF. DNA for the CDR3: TGCAGTGCTAGTCAGGGGCGGAATTCACCCCTCCACTTT.

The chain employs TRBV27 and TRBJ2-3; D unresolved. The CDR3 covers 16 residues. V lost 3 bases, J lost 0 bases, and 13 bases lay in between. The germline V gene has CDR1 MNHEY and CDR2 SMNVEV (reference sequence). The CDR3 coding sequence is TGTGCCAGCAGTTTCCCCAGAGACACTAGCACAGATACGCAGTATTTT. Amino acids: CASSFPRDTSTDTQYF.

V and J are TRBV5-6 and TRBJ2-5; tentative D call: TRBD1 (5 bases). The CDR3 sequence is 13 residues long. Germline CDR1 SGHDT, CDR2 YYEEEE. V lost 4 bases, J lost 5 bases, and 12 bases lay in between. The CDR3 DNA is TGTGCCAGCAGCACCCCAGGGTGGGAGACCCAGTACTTC. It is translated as CASSTPGWETQYF.

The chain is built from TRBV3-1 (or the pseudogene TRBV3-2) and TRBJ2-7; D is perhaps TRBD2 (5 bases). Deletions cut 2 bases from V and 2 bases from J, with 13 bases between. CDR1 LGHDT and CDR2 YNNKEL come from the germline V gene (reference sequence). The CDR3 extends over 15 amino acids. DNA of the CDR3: TGTGCCAGCAGCCAATCGTCTAGCTCGGCCTACGAGCAGTACTTC. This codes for CASSQSSSSAYEQYF.

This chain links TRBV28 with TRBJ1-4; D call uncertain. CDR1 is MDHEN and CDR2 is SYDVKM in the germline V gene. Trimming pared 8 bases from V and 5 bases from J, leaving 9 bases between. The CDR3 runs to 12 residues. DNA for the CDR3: TGTGCCAGCGGCAGGCTAAATGAAAAACTGTTTTTT. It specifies CASGRLNEKLFF.

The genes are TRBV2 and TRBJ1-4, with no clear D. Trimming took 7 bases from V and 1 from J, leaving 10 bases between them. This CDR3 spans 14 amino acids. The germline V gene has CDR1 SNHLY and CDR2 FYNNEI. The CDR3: CASTLGRTNEKLFF. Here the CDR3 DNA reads TGTGCCAGCACCCTAGGGAGAACTAATGAAAAACTGTTTTTT.

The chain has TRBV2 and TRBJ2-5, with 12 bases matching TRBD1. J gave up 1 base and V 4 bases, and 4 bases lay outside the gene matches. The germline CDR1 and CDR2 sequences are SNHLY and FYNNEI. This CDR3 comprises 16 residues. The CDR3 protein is CASSGGTGGPQETQYF. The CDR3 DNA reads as TGTGCCAGCAGTGGAGGGACAGGGGGCCCCCAAGAGACCCAGTACTTC.

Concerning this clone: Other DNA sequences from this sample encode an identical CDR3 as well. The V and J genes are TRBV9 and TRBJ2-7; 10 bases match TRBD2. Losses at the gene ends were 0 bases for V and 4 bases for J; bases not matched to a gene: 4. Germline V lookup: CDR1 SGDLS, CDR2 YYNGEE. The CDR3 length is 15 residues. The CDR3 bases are TGTGCCAGCAGCGTAGGGCTAGCGGGAGAGTACGAGCAGTACTTC. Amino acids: CASSVGLAGEYEQYF.

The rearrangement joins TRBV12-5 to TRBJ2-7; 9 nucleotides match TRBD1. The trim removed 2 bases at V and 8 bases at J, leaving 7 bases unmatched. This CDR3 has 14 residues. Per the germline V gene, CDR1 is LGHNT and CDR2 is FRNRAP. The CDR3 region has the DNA TGTGCTAGTGGTTTGCTCTGGGACAGGGAGAAGCAGTACTTC. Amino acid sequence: CASGLLWDREKQYF. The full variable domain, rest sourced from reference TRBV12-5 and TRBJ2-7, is DARVTQTPRHKVTEMGQEVTMRCQPILGHNTVFWYRQTMMQGLELLAYFRNRAPLDDSGMPKDRFSAEMPDATLATLKIQPSEPRDSAVYFCASGLLWDREKQYFGPGTRLTVT.

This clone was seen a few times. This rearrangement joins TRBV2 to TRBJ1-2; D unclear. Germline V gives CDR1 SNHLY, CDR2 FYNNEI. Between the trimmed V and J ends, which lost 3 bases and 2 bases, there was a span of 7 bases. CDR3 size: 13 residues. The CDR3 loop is CASSEKRNYGYTF. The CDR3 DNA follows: TGTGCCAGCAGTGAGAAGAGAAACTATGGCTACACCTTC.

CDR3 in amino acids: CASSLGGIYEQYV. As DNA, the CDR3 is TGTGCCAGCAGCCTCGGGGGGATTTACGAGCAGTACGTC. V is TRBV11-2 and J is TRBJ2-7; the match to TRBD2 covers 7 bases. Germline lookup yields CDR1 SGHAT and CDR2 FQNNGV. The J segment lost 4 bases and the V segment lost 5 bases, leaving 5 bases of the junction unmatched. This CDR3 contains 13 residues.

The CDR3 here is CASRTSGTTYEQYF. CDR3 bases: TGTGCCAGCAGGACTAGCGGGACTACCTACGAGCAGTACTTC. The V gene is TRBV6-5, the J gene TRBJ2-7; 11 bases are a match to TRBD2. Germline lookup yields CDR1 MNHEY and CDR2 SVGAGI. V gave up 6 bases and J gave up 2 bases; unmatched junction bases: 3. The CDR3 spans 14 residues.

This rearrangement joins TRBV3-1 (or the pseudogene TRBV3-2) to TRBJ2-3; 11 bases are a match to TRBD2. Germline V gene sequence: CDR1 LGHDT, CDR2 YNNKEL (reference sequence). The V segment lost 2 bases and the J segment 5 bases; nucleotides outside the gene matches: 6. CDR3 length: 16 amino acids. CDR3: CASSQTYSGGGDTQYF. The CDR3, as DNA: TGTGCCAGCAGCCAAACTTATAGCGGGGGGGGAGATACGCAGTATTTT.

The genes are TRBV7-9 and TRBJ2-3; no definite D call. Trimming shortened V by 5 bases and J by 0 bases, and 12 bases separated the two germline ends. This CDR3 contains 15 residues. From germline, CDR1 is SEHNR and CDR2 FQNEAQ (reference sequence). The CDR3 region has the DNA TGTGCCAGCAGCCTAGGTTCGGTAAGCACAGATACGCAGTATTTT. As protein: CASSLGSVSTDTQYF. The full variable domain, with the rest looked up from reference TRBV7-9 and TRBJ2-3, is DTGVSQNPRHKITKRGQNVTFRCDPISEHNRLYWYRQTLGQGPEFLTYFQNEAQLEKSRLLSDRFSAERPKGSFSTLEIQRTEQGDSAMYLCASSLGSVSTDTQYFGPGTRLTVL.

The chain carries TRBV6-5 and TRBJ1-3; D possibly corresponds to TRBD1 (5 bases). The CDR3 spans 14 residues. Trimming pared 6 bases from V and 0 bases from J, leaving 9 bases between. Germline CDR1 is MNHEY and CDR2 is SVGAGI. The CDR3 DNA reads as TGTGCCAGCAGGGAGACAGTCTCTGGAAACACCATATATTTT. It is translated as CASRETVSGNTIYF.

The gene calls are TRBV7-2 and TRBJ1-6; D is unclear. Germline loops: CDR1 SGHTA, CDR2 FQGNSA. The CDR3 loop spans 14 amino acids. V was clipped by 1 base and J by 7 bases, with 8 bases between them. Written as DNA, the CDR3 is TGTGCCAGCAGCTTAGGCCGGGGAAATTCACCCCTCCACTTT. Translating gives CASSLGRGNSPLHF. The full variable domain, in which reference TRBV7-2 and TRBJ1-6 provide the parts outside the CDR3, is GAGVSQSPSNKVTEKGKDVELRCDPISGHTALYWYRQSLGQGLEFLIYFQGNSAPDKSGLPSDRFSAERTGGSVSTLTIQRTQQEDSAVYLCASSLGRGNSPLHFGNGTRLTVT.

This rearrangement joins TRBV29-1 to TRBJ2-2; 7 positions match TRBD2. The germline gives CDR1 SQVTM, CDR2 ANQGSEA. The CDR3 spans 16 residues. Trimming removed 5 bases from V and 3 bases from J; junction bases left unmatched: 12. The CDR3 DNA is TGCAGCGTTACCGCTGGAAGCGGGATACACACCGGGGAGCTGTTTTTT. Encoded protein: CSVTAGSGIHTGELFF.

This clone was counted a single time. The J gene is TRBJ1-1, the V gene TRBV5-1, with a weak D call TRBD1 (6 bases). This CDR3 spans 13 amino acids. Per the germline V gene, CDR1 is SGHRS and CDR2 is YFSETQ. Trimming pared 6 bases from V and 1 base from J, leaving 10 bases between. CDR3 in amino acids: CASTRDKNTEAFF. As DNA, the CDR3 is TGCGCCAGCACCCGGGACAAGAACACTGAAGCTTTCTTT.

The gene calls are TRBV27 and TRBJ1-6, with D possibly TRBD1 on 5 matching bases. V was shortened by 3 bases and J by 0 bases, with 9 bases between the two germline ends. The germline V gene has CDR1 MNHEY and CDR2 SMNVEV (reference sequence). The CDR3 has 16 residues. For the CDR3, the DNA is TGTGCCAGCAGTTTCGACAGAAGCTCCTATAATTCACCCCTCCACTTT. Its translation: CASSFDRSSYNSPLHF.

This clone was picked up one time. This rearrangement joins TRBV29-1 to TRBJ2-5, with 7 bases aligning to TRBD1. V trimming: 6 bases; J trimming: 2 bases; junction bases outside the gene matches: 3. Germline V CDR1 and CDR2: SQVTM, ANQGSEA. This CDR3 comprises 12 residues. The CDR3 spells CSVGDSQETQYF. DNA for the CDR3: TGCAGCGTCGGGGACAGTCAAGAGACCCAGTACTTC.

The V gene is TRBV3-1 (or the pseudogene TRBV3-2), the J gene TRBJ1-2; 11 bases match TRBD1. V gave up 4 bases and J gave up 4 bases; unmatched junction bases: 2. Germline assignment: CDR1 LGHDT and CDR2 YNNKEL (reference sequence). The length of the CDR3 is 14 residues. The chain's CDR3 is CASSRTGGGYGYTF. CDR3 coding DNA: TGTGCCAGCAGCCGGACAGGGGGCGGCTATGGCTACACCTTC.